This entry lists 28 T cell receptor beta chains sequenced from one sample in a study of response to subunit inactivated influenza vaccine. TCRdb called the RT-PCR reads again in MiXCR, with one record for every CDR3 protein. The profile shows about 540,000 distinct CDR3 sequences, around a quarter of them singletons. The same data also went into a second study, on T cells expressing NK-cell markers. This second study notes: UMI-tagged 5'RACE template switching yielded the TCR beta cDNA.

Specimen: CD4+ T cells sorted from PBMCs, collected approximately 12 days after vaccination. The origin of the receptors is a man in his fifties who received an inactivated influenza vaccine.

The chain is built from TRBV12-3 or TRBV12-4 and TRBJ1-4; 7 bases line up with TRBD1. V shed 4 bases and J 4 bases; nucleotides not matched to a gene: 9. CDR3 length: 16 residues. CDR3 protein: CASSSPGGLFNEKLFF. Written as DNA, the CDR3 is TGTGCCAGCAGTTCCCCAGGGGGACTGTTTAATGAAAAACTGTTTTTT.

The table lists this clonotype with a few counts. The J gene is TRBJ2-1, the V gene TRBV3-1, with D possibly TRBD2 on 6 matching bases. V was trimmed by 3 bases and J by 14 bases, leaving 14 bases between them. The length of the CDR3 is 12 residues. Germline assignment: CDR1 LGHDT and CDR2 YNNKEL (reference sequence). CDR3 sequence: CASSQDGGAEFF. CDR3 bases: TGTGCCAGCAGCCAGGACGGGGGAGCAGAGTTCTTC.

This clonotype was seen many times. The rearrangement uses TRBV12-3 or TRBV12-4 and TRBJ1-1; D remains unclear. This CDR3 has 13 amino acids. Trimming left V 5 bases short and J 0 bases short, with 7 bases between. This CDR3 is CASSRYMNTEAFF. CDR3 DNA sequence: TGTGCCAGCAGTAGGTACATGAACACTGAAGCTTTCTTT.

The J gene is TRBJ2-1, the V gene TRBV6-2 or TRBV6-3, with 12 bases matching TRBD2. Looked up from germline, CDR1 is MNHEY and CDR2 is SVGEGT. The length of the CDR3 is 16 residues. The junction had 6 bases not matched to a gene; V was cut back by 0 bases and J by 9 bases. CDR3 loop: CASSYSLAGGPFEQFF. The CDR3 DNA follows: TGTGCCAGCAGTTACTCGCTAGCGGGGGGGCCGTTTGAGCAGTTCTTC.

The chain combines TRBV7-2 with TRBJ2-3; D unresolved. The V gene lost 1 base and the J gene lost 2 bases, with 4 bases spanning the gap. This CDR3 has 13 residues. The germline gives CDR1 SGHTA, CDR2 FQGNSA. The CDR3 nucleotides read TGTGCCAGCAGCTTAGTCCACACAGATACGCAGTATTTT. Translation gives CASSLVHTDTQYF.

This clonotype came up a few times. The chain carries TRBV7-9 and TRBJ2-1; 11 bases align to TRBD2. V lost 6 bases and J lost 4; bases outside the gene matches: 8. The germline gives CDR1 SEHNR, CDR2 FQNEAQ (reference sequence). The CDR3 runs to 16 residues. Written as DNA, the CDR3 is TGTGCCAGCAGTCCTCGGGCTAGCGGGAGGTACAATGAGCAGTTCTTC. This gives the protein CASSPRASGRYNEQFF. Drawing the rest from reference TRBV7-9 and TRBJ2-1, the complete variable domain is DTGVSQNPRHKITKRGQNVTFRCDPISEHNRLYWYRQTLGQGPEFLTYFQNEAQLEKSRLLSDRFSAERPKGSFSTLEIQRTEQGDSAMYLCASSPRASGRYNEQFFGPGTRLTVL.

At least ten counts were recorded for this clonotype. This chain's CDR3 is CSVGAGGLNEQFF. In DNA, the CDR3 is TGCAGCGTTGGGGCGGGGGGGCTCAATGAGCAGTTCTTC. This rearrangement joins TRBV29-1 to TRBJ2-1, with 9 bases identical to TRBD2. Per the germline V gene, CDR1 is SQVTM and CDR2 is ANQGSEA. With 4 bases clipped from V and 6 bases from J, the junction kept 4 bases outside the gene matches. The CDR3 contains 13 residues.

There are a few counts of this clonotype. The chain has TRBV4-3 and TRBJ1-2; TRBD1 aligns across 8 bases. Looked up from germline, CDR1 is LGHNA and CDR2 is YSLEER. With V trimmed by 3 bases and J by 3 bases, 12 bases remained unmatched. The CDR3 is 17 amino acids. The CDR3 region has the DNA TGCGCCAGCAGCCAGAGGGTGGACAGGGACTACCACTATGGCTACACCTTC. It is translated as CASSQRVDRDYHYGYTF.

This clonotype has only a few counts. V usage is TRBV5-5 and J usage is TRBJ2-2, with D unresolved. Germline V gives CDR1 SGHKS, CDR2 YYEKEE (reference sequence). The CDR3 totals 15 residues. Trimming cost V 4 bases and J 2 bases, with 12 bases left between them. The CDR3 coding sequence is TGTGCCAGCAGCCCCCGGGCTACCAACACCGGGGAGCTGTTTTTT. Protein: CASSPRATNTGELFF.

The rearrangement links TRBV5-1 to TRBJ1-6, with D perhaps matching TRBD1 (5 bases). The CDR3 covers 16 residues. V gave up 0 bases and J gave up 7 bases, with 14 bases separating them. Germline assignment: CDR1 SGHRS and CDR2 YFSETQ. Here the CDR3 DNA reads TGCGCCAGCAGCTTGGAGGGTGGCAGGGCCAATTCACCCCTCCACTTT. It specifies CASSLEGGRANSPLHF.

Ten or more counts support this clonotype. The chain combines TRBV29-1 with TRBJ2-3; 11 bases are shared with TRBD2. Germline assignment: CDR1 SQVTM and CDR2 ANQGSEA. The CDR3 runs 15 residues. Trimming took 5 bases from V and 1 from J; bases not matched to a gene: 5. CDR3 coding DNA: TGCAGCGTTTCCGGGACTAGCGGTCGCACAGATACGCAGTATTTT. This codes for CSVSGTSGRTDTQYF.

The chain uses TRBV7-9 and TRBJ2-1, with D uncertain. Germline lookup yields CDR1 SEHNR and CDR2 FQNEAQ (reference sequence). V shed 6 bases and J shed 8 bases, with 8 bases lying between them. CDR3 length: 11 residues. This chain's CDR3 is CASSRTDEQFF. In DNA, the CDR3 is TGTGCCAGCAGTCGCACAGATGAGCAGTTCTTC.

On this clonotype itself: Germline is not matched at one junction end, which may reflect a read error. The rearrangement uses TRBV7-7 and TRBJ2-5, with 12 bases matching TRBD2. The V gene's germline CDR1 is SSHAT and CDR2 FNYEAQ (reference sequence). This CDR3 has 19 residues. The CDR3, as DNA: TGTGCTAGCAGCTTAGCCCCCACCGGTAGACTAGCGGGGGCGACGACCCAGTACTTC. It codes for CASSLAPTGRLAGATTQYF.

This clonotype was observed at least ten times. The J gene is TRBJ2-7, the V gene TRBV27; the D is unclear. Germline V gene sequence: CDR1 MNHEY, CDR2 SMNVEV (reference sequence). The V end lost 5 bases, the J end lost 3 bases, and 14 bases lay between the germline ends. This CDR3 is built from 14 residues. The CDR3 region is CASSDFGRDYEQYF. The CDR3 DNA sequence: TGTGCCAGCAGTGACTTCGGTAGGGACTACGAGCAGTACTTC.

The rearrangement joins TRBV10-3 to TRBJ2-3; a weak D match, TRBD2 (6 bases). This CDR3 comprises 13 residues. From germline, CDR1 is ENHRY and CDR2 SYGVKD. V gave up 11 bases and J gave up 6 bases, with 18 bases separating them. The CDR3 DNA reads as TGTGCCTCCGAGAGCGGGCTGGGGGATACGCAGTATTTT. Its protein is CASESGLGDTQYF.

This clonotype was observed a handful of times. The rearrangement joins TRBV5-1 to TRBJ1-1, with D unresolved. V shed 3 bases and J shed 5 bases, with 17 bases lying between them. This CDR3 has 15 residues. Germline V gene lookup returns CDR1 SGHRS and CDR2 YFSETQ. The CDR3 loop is CASSSTSGRATEAFF. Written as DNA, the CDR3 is TGCGCCAGCAGCTCCACGTCGGGGAGGGCAACTGAAGCTTTCTTT. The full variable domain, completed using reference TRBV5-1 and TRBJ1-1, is KAGVTQTPRYLIKTRGQQVTLSCSPISGHRSVSWYQQTPGQGLQFLFEYFSETQRNKGNFPGRFSGRQFSNSRSEMNVSTLELGDSALYLCASSSTSGRATEAFFGQGTRLTVV.

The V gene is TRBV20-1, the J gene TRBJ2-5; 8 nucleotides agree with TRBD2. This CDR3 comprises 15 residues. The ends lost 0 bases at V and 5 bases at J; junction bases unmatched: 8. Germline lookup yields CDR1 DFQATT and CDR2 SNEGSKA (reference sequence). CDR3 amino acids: CSARENGRAGETQYF. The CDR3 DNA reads TGCAGTGCTAGAGAAAACGGGAGGGCCGGGGAGACCCAGTACTTC.

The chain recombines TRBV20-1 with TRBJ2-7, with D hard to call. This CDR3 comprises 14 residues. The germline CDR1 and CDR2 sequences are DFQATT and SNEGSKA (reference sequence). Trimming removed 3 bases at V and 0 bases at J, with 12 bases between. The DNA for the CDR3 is TGCAGTGCTAGTGATACTCCGCGCTCCTACGAGCAGTACTTC. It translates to CSASDTPRSYEQYF.

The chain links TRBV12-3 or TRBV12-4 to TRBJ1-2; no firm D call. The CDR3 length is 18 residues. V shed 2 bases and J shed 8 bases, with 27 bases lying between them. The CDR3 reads CASSLTSISGWGTSGYTF. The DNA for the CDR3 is TGTGCCAGCAGTTTAACCTCAATTTCAGGCTGGGGTACCTCCGGCTACACCTTC.

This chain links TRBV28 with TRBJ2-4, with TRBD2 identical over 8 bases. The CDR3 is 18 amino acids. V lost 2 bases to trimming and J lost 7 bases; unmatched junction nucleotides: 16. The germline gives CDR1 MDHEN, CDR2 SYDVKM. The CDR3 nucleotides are TGTGCCAGCAGTTTAGCCCTCGGAGCGGGAGCCGGGGATAACATTCAGTACTTC. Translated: CASSLALGAGAGDNIQYF.

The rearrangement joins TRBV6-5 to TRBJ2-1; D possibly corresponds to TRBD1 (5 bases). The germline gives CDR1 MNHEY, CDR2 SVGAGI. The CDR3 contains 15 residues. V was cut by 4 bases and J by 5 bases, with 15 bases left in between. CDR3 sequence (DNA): TGTGCCAGCAGTTTGGGGCTTGGGGCGGACAATGAGCAGTTCTTC. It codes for CASSLGLGADNEQFF.

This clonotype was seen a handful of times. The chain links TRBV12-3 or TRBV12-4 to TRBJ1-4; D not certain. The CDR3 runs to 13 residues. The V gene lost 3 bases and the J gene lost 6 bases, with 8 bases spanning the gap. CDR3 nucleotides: TGTGCCAGCAGTTTTGAGACTGATGAAAAACTGTTTTTT. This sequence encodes CASSFETDEKLFF.

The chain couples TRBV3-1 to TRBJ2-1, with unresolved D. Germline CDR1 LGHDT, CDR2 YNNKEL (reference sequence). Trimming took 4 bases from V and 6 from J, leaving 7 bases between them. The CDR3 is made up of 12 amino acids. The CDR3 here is CASSRETNEQFF. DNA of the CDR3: TGTGCCAGCAGCCGCGAGACCAATGAGCAGTTCTTC.

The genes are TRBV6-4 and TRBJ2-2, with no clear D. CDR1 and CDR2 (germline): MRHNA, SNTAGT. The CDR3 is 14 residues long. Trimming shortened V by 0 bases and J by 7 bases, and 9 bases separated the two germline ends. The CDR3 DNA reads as TGTGCCAGCAGTGACTCGGCGCACGGCGGGGAGCTGTTTTTT. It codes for CASSDSAHGGELFF.

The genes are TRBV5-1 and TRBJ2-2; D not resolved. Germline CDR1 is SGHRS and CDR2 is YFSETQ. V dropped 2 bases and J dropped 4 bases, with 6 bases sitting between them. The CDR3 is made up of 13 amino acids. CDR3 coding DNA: TGCGCCAGCAGCTTCCGGCTCACCGGGGAGCTGTTTTTT. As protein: CASSFRLTGELFF.

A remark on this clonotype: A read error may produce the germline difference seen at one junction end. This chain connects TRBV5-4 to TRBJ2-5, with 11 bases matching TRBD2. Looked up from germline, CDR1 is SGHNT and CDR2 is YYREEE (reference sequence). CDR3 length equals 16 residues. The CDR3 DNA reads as TGTCCCAGCAGCTTGGCGCCTAGCGGGGGGCAAGAGACCCAGTACTTC. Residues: CPSSLAPSGGQETQYF.

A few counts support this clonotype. This chain's CDR3 is CSAPTSGRDNEQFF. As DNA, the CDR3 is TGCAGTGCCCCGACTAGCGGGAGGGACAATGAGCAGTTCTTC. The rearrangement uses TRBV20-1 and TRBJ2-1; TRBD2 matches 14 bases. The V gene end was trimmed by 6 bases and the J gene end by 5 bases; junction bases not matched to a gene: 3. The germline gives CDR1 DFQATT, CDR2 SNEGSKA (reference sequence). This CDR3 spans 14 amino acids.

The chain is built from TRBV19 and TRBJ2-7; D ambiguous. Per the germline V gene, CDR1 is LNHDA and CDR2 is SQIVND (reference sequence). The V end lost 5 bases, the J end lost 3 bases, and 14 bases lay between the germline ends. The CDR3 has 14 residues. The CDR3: CASSRMAPSYEQYF. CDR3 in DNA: TGTGCCAGTAGTCGCATGGCACCGAGCTACGAGCAGTACTTC.